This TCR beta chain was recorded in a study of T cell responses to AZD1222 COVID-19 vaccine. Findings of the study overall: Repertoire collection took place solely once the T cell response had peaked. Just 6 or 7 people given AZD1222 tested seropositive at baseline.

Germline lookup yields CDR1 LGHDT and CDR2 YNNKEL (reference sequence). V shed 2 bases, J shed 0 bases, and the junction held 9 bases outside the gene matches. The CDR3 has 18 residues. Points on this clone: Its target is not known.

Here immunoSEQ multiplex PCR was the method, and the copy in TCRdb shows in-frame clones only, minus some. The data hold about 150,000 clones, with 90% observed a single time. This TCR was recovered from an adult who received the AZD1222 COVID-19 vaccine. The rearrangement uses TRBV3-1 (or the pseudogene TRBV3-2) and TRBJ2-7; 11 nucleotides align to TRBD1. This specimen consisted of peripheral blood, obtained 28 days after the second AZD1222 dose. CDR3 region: CASSQRTGGHFSSYEQYF. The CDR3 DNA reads TGTGCCAGCAGCCAAAGGACAGGGGGCCACTTTAGCTCCTACGAGCAGTACTTC.